This TCR beta chain was sequenced during a study of Ad26.COV2.S vaccination and SARS-CoV-2 variants. The CDR3 extends over 15 amino acids. Germline values: CDR1 MDHEN, CDR2 SYDVKM. V was clipped by 6 bases and J by 7 bases; unmatched bases: 11. Findings of the study overall: Breadth of non-spike TCRs did not differ between vaccinees and placebo recipients. Overall T cell responses may have been underestimated by the analyses of TCR breadth and depth.

Treatment meaning: some 19 received Ad26.COV2.S at low or high dose, single or two shots; 5 received placebo; per-sample allocation not given. The samples date from day 63 after the first vaccine or placebo injection. Cohort 1b enrolled adults aged 18-55 years in Boston. As its vector, the vaccine had Ad26, which expressed Wuhan-strain SARS-CoV-2 spike. Details on this clone: Its target is unknown.

Assay: immunoSEQ multiplex PCR; the TCRdb copy retains only in-frame clones and omits some. The sample includes 350,000 to 400,000 clones, around 85% of them seen just once. Here the sequenced sample was peripheral blood, taken in a trial of Ad26.COV2.S vaccine versus placebo. This sequence joins TRBV28 and TRBJ1-2, with TRBD1 matching 10 bases. The sequence came from a person between 18 and 65 years old who received the Ad26.COV2.S COVID-19 vaccine or a placebo. The CDR3 bases are TGTGCCAGCAGCGTCCCGGGACAGGGGAATCGTGGCTACACCTTC. This codes for CASSVPGQGNRGYTF.